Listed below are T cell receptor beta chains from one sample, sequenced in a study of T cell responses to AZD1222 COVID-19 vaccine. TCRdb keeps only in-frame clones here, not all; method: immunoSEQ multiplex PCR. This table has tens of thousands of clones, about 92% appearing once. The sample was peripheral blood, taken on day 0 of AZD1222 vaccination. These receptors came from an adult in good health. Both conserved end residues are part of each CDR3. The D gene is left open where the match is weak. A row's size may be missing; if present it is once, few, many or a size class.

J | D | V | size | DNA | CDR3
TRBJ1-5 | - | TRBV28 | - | TGTGCCAGCAGTTTGTCCTATCAGCCCCAGCATTTT | CASSLSYQPQHF
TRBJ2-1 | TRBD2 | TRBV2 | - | TGTGCCAGCAGTGTACCGTGGCGGGAGATTCCCCCCCCTGAGCAGTTCTTC | CASSVPWREIPPPEQFF
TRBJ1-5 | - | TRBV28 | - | TGTGCCAGCAGACCTGACGGTCAGCCCCAGCATTTT | CASRPDGQPQHF
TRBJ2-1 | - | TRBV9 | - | TGTGCCAGCAGCGTAGGACTACCCTCGGATGAGCAGTTCTTC | CASSVGLPSDEQFF
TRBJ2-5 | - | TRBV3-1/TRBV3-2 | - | TGTGCCAGCATGGAGGTGGGCCAAGAGACCCAGTACTTC | CASMEVGQETQYF
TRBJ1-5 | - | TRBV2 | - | TGTGCCAGCAGTTTAACCCAGCGGGGGGATCAGCCCCAGCATTTT | CASSLTQRGDQPQHF
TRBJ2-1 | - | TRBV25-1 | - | TGTGCCAGCAGTCAGGGGCCTGAGCAGTTCTTC | CASSQGPEQFF
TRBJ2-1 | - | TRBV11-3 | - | TGTGCCAGCAGCTTAGCGGGAGTGGGAGCCGTTGAGCAGTTCTTC | CASSLAGVGAVEQFF
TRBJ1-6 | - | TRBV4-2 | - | TGTGCCAGCAGCCAAGATCCAGCGAACTCACCCCTCCACTTT | CASSQDPANSPLHF
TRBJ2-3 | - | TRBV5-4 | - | TGTGCCAGCAGCTTGGATTCGGGACATCTCACAGATACGCAGTATTTT | CASSLDSGHLTDTQYF
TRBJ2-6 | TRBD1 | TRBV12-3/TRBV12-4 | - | TGTGCCAGCAGTTCGGACAGGGGCAACGTCCTGACTTTC | CASSSDRGNVLTF
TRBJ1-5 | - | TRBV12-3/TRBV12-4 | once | TGTGCCAGCAGTTGGGACGGCAATCAGCCCCAGCATTTT | CASSWDGNQPQHF
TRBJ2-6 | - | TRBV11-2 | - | TGTGCCAGCAGCTCGGCCGGCTTATCTGGGGCCAACGTCCTGACTTTC | CASSSAGLSGANVLTF
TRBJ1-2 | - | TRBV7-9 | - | TGTGCCAGCAGCTTATCCAGGGCCATGGGGAGTGGCTACACCTTC | CASSLSRAMGSGYTF
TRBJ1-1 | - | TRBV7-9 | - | TGTGCCAGCAGCCCCGGGACACAGAACACTGAAGCTTTCTTT | CASSPGTQNTEAFF
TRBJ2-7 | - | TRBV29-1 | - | TGCAGCGTGCAGGCTGGCCAGCTCGACGAGCAGTACTTC | CSVQAGQLDEQYF
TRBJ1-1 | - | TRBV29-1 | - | TGCAGCGTTGGTAAGGGAGAAGCTTTCTTT | CSVGKGEAFF
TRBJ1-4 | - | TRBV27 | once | TGTGCCAGCAGTTCCAAGGGGGGACTTGGGAAACTGTTTTTT | CASSSKGGLGKLFF
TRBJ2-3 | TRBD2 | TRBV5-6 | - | TGTGCCAGCAGCGCGGGACTAGCGGGAGGGAGGGCAGGTACGCAGTATTTT | CASSAGLAGGRAGTQYF
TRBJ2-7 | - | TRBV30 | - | TGTGCCTGGAGTGCACCGGCCTACGAGCAGTACTTC | CAWSAPAYEQYF
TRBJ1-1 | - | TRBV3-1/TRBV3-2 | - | TGTGCCAGCAGCCAAGCACCCCAGGCCTGGGGCACTGAAGCTTTCTTT | CASSQAPQAWGTEAFF
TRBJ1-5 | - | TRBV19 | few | TGTGCCAGTAGTATAGGTGGTGGGGGGCCCCAGCATTTT | CASSIGGGGPQHF
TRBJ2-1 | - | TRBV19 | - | TGTGCCAGTAGTAGATCCTCCTACAATGAGCAGTTCTTC | CASSRSSYNEQFF
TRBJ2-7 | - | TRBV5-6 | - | TGTGCCAGCAGCCGCAACTACGAGCAGTACTTC | CASSRNYEQYF
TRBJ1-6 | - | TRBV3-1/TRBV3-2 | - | TGTGCCAGCAGGGGAGGGGGGACCATTAATTCACCCCTCCACTTT | CASRGGGTINSPLHF
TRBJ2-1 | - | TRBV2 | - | TGTGCCAGCACCCGAGAGGGGCTAGCCGGGAATGAGCAGTTCTTC | CASTREGLAGNEQFF
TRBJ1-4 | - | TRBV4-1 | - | TGCGCCAGCAGCCAAGATCGGGCCAGTACCAGTTCGAAACTGTTTTTT | CASSQDRASTSSKLFF
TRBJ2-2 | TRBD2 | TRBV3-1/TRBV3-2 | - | TGTGCCAGCAGACAGAGCGGGAGAGCCCTAAACACCGGGGAGCTGTTTTTT | CASRQSGRALNTGELFF
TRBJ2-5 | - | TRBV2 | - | TGTGCCAGCAGTGTGGGGCAGGCGTCCCAAGAGACCCAGTACTTC | CASSVGQASQETQYF
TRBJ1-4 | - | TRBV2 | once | TGTGCCAGCCTCTGGGTTGGGCAGCGTAATGAAAAACTGTTTTTT | CASLWVGQRNEKLFF
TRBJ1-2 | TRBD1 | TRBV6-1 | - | TGTGCCAGCAGTGCCCCGAGGGACAGGGTAATCTATGGCTACACCTTC | CASSAPRDRVIYGYTF
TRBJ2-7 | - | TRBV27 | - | TGTGCCAGCAGTAGGGCCCCACAAAGCTCCTACGAGCAGTACTTC | CASSRAPQSSYEQYF
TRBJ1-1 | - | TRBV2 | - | TGTGCCAGCGGCATCCTGGACAGACCTGAAGCTTTCTTT | CASGILDRPEAFF
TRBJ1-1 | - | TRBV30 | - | TGTGCCTGGAGTGTAAGCAGGAACACTGAAGCTTTCTTT | CAWSVSRNTEAFF
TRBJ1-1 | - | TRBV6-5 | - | TGTGCCAGCAGTCTAACCGAGCGAAACACTGAAGCTTTCTTT | CASSLTERNTEAFF
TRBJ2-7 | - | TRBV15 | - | TGTGCCACCAGCAGAGTAATGGATCCTACTTTAACCTACGAGCAGTACTTC | CATSRVMDPTLTYEQYF
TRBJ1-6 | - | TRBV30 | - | TGTGCCTGGAGTGTAACACAGGGCGGTTTTAATTCACCCCTCCACTTT | CAWSVTQGGFNSPLHF
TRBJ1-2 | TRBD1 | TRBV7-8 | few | TGTGCCAGCAGCTTAGGTGCAGGGGGTAGTTATGGCTACACCTTC | CASSLGAGGSYGYTF
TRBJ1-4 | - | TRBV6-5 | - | TGTGCCAGCAGGACGAGGGTGCAGGCTAATGAAAAACTGTTTTTT | CASRTRVQANEKLFF
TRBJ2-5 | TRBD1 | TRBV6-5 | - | TGTGCCAGCAGTTCCACGTATGACAGGGCTTTAGAGACCCAGTACTTC | CASSSTYDRALETQYF
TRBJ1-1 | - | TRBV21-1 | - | TGTGCCAGCAGCATCCACCAGGGGTACATGAACACTGAAGCTTTCTTT | CASSIHQGYMNTEAFF
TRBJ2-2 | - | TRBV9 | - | TGTGCCAGCAGCGTAGACGTGGGATTGAACACCGGGGAGCTGTTTTTT | CASSVDVGLNTGELFF
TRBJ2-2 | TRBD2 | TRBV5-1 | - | TGCGCCAGCAGCTTGCTAGCGGGAGATAACACCGGGGAGCTGTTTTTT | CASSLLAGDNTGELFF